This T cell receptor beta chain was sequenced for a study of PD-L1 blockade in urothelial cancer. Study background: Patients went on atezolizumab at some point between 2013 and 2015, receiving 1,200 mg intravenously every 3 weeks. Median T cell yield from blood was around 140,000. Male sex and bladder-origin urothelial cancer were recorded for twenty-five of 29 patients.

Here immunoSEQ multiplex PCR was the method, and the copy in TCRdb shows in-frame clones only, minus some. Counted here are roughly 100,000 clones, roughly 83% occurring once; the ten biggest clones make up 8.4%. This CDR3 contains 15 residues. Germline V lookup: CDR1 SGHAT, CDR2 FQNNGV. The V end was cut by 5 bases, the J end by 1 base, with 12 bases between. Time point noted: peripheral blood 6 weeks after treatment start. Patients were diagnosed with urothelial carcinoma, either locally advanced or metastatic. Specimen: PBMCs, collected around atezolizumab (anti-PD-L1) treatment. The genes are TRBV11-2 and TRBJ1-5, with no clear D. The TCR was taken from a man in his 70s with urothelial cancer. CDR3 in DNA: TGTGCCAGCAGCCCTGGAGACGGAAGCAATCAGCCCCAGCATTTT. This gives the protein CASSPGDGSNQPQHF.